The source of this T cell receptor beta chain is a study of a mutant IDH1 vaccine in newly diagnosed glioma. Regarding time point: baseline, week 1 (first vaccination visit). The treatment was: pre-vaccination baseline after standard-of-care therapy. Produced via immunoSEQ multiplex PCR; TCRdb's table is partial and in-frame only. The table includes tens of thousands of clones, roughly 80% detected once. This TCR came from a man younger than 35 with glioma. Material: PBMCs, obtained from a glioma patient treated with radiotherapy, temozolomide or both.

The CDR3 protein is CASSPRTANYEQYF. DNA for the CDR3: TGTGCCAGCAGCCCGAGGACAGCCAACTACGAGCAGTACTTC. The rearrangement uses TRBV9 and TRBJ2-7; perhaps TRBD1 as D (6 bases). There are 14 residues in the CDR3. Trimming took 4 bases from V and 3 from J, leaving 14 bases between them. The germline V gene encodes CDR1 SGDLS and CDR2 YYNGEE.